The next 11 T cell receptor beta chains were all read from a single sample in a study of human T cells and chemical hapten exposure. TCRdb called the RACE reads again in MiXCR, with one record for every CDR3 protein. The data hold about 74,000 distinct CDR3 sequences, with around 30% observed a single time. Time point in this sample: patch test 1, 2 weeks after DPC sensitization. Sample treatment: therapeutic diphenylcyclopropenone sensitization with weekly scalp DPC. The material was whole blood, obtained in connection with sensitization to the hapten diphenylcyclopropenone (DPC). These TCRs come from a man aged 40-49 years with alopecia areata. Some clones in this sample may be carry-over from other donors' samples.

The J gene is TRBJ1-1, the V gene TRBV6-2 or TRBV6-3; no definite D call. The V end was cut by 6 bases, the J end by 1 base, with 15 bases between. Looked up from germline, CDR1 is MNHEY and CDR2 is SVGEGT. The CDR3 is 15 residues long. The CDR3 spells CASRLEILSNTEAFF. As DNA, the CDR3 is TGTGCCAGCAGACTCGAAATTTTATCGAACACTGAAGCTTTCTTT.

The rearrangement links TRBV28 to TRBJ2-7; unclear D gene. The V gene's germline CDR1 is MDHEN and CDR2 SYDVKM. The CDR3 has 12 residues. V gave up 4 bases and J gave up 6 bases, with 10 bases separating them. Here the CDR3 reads CASSSTIPEQYF. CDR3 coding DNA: TGTGCCAGCAGTTCTACAATACCCGAGCAGTACTTC.

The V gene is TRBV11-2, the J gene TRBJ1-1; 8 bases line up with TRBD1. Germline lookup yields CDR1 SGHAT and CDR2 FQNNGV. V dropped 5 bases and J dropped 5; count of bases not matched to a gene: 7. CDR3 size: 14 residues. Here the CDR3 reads CASSPAGGWTEAFF. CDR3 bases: TGTGCCAGCAGCCCAGCAGGGGGCTGGACTGAAGCTTTCTTT.

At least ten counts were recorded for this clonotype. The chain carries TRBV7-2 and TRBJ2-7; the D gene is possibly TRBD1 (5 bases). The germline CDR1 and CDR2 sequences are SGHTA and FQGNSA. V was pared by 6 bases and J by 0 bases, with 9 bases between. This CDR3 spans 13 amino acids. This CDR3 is CASSTTASYEQYF. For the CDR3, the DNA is TGTGCCAGCAGTACGACAGCCTCCTACGAGCAGTACTTC.

This chain's CDR3 is CSGKRGSSTDTQYF. In DNA, the CDR3 is TGCAGCGGCAAGAGGGGTTCCTCCACAGATACGCAGTATTTT. The chain links TRBV20-1 to TRBJ2-3; the D gene could be TRBD1 or TRBD2 (5 bases each). The CDR3 is made up of 14 amino acids. Germline V gene lookup returns CDR1 DFQATT and CDR2 SNEGSKA (reference sequence).

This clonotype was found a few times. CDR3 amino acids: CASSLTVSTYEQYF. CDR3 nucleotide sequence: TGTGCCAGCAGCCTGACTGTGAGCACCTACGAGCAGTACTTC. J is TRBJ2-7 and V is TRBV7-9; D not resolved. The CDR3 covers 14 residues. The germline V and J ends were trimmed by 5 bases and 2 bases, with 13 bases remaining between them. In germline, CDR1 is SEHNR, CDR2 FQNEAQ (reference sequence).

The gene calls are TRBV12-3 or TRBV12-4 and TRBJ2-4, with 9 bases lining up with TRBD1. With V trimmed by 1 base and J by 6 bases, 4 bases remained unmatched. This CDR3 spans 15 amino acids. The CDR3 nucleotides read TGTGCCAGCAGTTTAGTCCCGGGACAGGGAAACATTCAGTACTTC. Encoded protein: CASSLVPGQGNIQYF.

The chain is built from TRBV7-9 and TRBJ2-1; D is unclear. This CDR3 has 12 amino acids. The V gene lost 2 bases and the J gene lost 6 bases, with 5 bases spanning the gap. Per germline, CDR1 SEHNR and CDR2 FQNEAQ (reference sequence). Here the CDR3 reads CASSLRINEQFF. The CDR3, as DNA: TGTGCCAGCAGCTTACGAATCAATGAGCAGTTCTTC.

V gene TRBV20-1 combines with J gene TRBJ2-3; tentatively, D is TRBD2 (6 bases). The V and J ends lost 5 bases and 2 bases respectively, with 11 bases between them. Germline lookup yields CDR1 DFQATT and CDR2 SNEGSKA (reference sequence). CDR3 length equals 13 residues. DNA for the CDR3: TGCAGTGCTGGGACTCGCCACACAGATACGCAGTATTTT. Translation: CSAGTRHTDTQYF.

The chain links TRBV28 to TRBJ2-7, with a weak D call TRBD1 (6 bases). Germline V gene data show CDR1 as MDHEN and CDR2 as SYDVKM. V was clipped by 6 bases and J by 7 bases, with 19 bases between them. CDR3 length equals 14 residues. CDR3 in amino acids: CASSIQGSSREQYF. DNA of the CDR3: TGTGCCAGCAGCATACAGGGCAGTTCCCGGGAGCAGTACTTC.

This CDR3 reads CAAARGGGSDTGELFF. The CDR3 region has the DNA TGTGCCGCGGCGAGAGGAGGGGGCTCGGACACCGGGGAGCTGTTTTTT. The gene calls are TRBV18 and TRBJ2-2, with D perhaps matching TRBD1 (7 bases). Deletions cut 11 bases from V and 3 bases from J, with 22 bases between. This CDR3 contains 16 residues. Germline CDR1 KGHSH, CDR2 LQKENI.